This T cell receptor beta chain was found in a study of a mutant IDH1 vaccine in newly diagnosed glioma. Turning to the study itself: Every participant had undergone radiotherapy, temozolomide, or both before, and most underwent both.

This clone is a singleton in its sample. Its specificity is unknown. Sequencing used immunoSEQ multiplex PCR; TCRdb keeps in-frame clones, though not all of them. Among tens of thousands of clones listed, over 75% were seen once. Germline CDR1 reads SGDLS; CDR2 reads YYNGEE. There are 15 residues in the CDR3. V was cut by 3 bases and J by 0 bases, with 11 bases left in between. The time point: week 35, safety follow-up. Each vaccine dose was 300 ug of mutant IDH1 20-mer peptide, with topical imiquimod. New WHO grade 3 or 4 IDH1-mutant, ATRX-lost astrocytomas were present in all donors. This specimen consisted of PBMCs, obtained from a glioma patient whose treatment included an IDH1 peptide vaccine. This receptor was identified in a man aged 40-49 years with glioma. Some clones in this sample may be carry-over from other donors' samples. The genes are TRBV9 and TRBJ2-3; TRBD2 might be the D (5 bases). The CDR3, as DNA: TGTGCCAGCAGCGGAGGACGGGGAAGCACAGATACGCAGTATTTT. Protein sequence: CASSGGRGSTDTQYF.